The clone carrying this T cell receptor beta chain was seen repeatedly, ten times or more. Its target is not known. The data originate from a study of response to subunit inactivated influenza vaccine. The study's findings and limits: Few new T cells, the authors suggested, are recruited by each seasonal influenza vaccination.

A single record per CDR3 protein comes from TCRdb applying MiXCR to the RT-PCR reads. The sample lists 650,000 to 700,000 distinct CDR3 sequences, around a sixth occurring once. This CDR3 contains 15 residues. Trimming left V 3 bases short and J 2 bases short, with 11 bases between. The germline CDR1 and CDR2 sequences are SGHAT and FQNNGV. The rearrangement joins TRBV11-2 to TRBJ1-3; a weak D match, TRBD1 (5 bases). The input for sequencing was PBMCs from blood, taken about 11 days after vaccination. The clonotype was recovered from a man aged 45-65 years who received an inactivated influenza vaccine. CDR3 residues: CASSFRGIPGNTIYF. In DNA form, the CDR3 reads TGTGCCAGCAGCTTCCGGGGGATCCCTGGAAACACCATATATTTT.